The 24 T cell receptor beta chains below were found in one sample sequenced in a study of cytomegalovirus exposure and HLA in healthy donors. Primers included in the PCR were 60 Vbeta and 13 Jbeta primers. Method: immunoSEQ multiplex PCR; TCRdb's copy keeps in-frame clones and lacks some. The data show 70,000 or so clones, with about 73% seen just once and approximately 10% held by the top ten. The sequencing sample was made of PBMCs. These receptors were obtained from a woman aged 55-69 years in good health and CMV-seropositive.

The chain has TRBV4-1 and TRBJ2-3; D is perhaps TRBD2 (5 bases). V lost 4 bases to trimming and J lost 0 bases, with 8 bases between them. The CDR3 extends over 14 amino acids. In germline, CDR1 is MGHRA, CDR2 YSYEKL. The CDR3 DNA reads as TGCGCCAGCAGCCTTAGCGTAAGCACAGATACGCAGTATTTT. Its protein product is CASSLSVSTDTQYF.

The chain couples TRBV2 to TRBJ1-6; D ambiguous. The germline V gene has CDR1 SNHLY and CDR2 FYNNEI. Trimming removed 6 bases from V and 6 bases from J, with 6 bases in between. CDR3 length: 12 residues. As DNA, the CDR3 is TGTGCCAGCAGCCACTCTAATTCACCCCTCCACTTT. This gives the protein CASSHSNSPLHF.

This clone was detected only once. This chain connects TRBV29-1 to TRBJ2-4, with 8 bases that match TRBD1. Germline V gene data show CDR1 as SQVTM and CDR2 as ANQGSEA. V lost 5 bases to trimming and J lost 7 bases; unmatched junction nucleotides: 4. The CDR3 is 12 residues long. The CDR3 spells CSVRDRKNIQYF. CDR3 in DNA: TGCAGCGTTCGGGACAGGAAGAACATTCAGTACTTC.

The chain links TRBV13 to TRBJ1-4; 7 positions agree with TRBD1. Germline V lookup: CDR1 PRHDT, CDR2 FYEKMQ (reference sequence). The CDR3 is made up of 14 amino acids. The J segment lost 4 bases and the V segment lost 6 bases, leaving 5 bases of the junction unmatched. CDR3 sequence reads: CASSHGTVNEKLFF. The CDR3 DNA sequence: TGTGCCAGCAGTCATGGGACAGTTAATGAAAAACTGTTTTTT. Combining the CDR3 with reference TRBV13 and TRBJ1-4 gives the whole variable domain AAGVIQSPRHLIKEKRETATLKCYPIPRHDTVYWYQQGPGQDPQFLISFYEKMQSDKGSIPDRFSAQQFSDYHSELNMSSLELGDSALYFCASSHGTVNEKLFFGSGTQLSVL.

V and J are TRBV5-1 and TRBJ1-1; possible D gene TRBD1, 5 bases. Per germline, CDR1 SGHRS and CDR2 YFSETQ. Trimming removed 0 bases from V and 7 bases from J, with 10 bases in between. The CDR3 has 13 residues. The DNA of the CDR3 is TGCGCCAGCAGCTTGGTACCCGGGGGTGAAGCTTTCTTT. Translating it yields CASSLVPGGEAFF.

In this sample, this clone turned up many times. The chain couples TRBV4-1 to TRBJ1-1; 9 nucleotides align to TRBD1. The germline gives CDR1 MGHRA, CDR2 YSYEKL. Trimming took 2 bases from V and 1 from J; bases not matched to a gene: 5. The CDR3 is 16 residues long. The CDR3 reads CASSQNTGGPNTEAFF. As DNA, the CDR3 is TGCGCCAGCAGCCAAAATACAGGGGGCCCGAACACTGAAGCTTTCTTT.

This chain links TRBV7-6 with TRBJ2-3, with 8 nucleotides matching TRBD2. This CDR3 is 16 amino acids long. CDR1 and CDR2 (germline): SGHVS, FNYEAQ. J lost 1 base, V lost 2 bases, and 5 bases had no gene match. The CDR3 loop reads CASSLLIGRGTDTQYF. The CDR3 nucleotides are TGTGCCAGCAGCTTATTGATCGGGAGGGGCACAGATACGCAGTATTTT.

The CDR3 reads CASRNLDRVGSPLHF. CDR3 nucleotide sequence: TGTGCCAGCAGAAACTTAGACAGGGTTGGGTCACCCCTCCACTTT. V and J are TRBV9 and TRBJ1-6, with 7 nucleotides matching TRBD1. Germline V gene sequence: CDR1 SGDLS, CDR2 YYNGEE. The CDR3 runs to 15 residues. V shed 5 bases, J shed 10 bases, and the junction held 12 bases outside the gene matches.

The chain is built from TRBV7-3 and TRBJ1-6; TRBD1 matches 9 bases. The trim removed 3 bases at V and 11 bases at J, leaving 2 bases unmatched. The CDR3 totals 13 residues. Germline V gene sequence: CDR1 SGHTA, CDR2 FQGTGA. The CDR3 DNA reads TGTGCCAGCAGCTTCGGACAGGGGACACCCCTCCACTTT. Encoded protein: CASSFGQGTPLHF. The full variable domain, completed using reference TRBV7-3 and TRBJ1-6, is GAGVSQTPSNKVTEKGKYVELRCDPISGHTALYWYRQSLGQGPEFLIYFQGTGAADDSGLPNDRFFAVRPEGSVSTLKIQRTERGDSAVYLCASSFGQGTPLHFGNGTRLTVT.

The chain is built from TRBV5-1 and TRBJ2-5; 8 bases agree with TRBD2. V was clipped by 4 bases and J by 4 bases; unmatched bases: 12. The CDR3 spans 16 residues. CDR1 and CDR2 (germline): SGHRS, YFSETQ. The CDR3 nucleotides are TGCGCCAGCAGCGTTACTTTTAGCGGGGAGGGAGAGACCCAGTACTTC. This gives the protein CASSVTFSGEGETQYF.

The chain joins TRBV5-1 to TRBJ1-1; 12 nucleotides align to TRBD1. This CDR3 spans 17 amino acids. Germline CDR1 is SGHRS and CDR2 is YFSETQ. With V trimmed by 4 bases and J by 0 bases, 7 bases remained unmatched. This CDR3 is CASSGRGTGGVNTEAFF. The CDR3 DNA is TGCGCCAGCAGCGGCCGAGGGACAGGGGGCGTGAACACTGAAGCTTTCTTT.

The rearrangement links TRBV9 to TRBJ1-1; possible D gene TRBD1, 6 bases. CDR1 is SGDLS and CDR2 is YYNGEE in the germline V gene. V shed 4 bases and J shed 0 bases, with 13 bases lying between them. This CDR3 comprises 15 residues. This CDR3 reads CASSRATGVNTEAFF. The CDR3 nucleotides are TGTGCCAGCAGCCGAGCGACAGGAGTGAACACTGAAGCTTTCTTT.

The chain is built from TRBV30 and TRBJ1-4; the D is unclear. CDR1 and CDR2 (germline): GTSNPN, SVGIG (reference sequence). The CDR3 spans 13 residues. The germline V and J ends were trimmed by 3 bases and 3 bases, with 8 bases remaining between them. CDR3 sequence reads: CAWSFRANEKLFF. The CDR3 DNA follows: TGTGCCTGGAGCTTTCGGGCTAATGAAAAACTGTTTTTT.

The rearrangement links TRBV19 to TRBJ2-7, with D perhaps TRBD1 (5 bases). CDR1 LNHDA and CDR2 SQIVND come from the germline V gene (reference sequence). V was clipped by 1 base and J by 4 bases, with 14 bases between them. CDR3 size: 15 residues. This chain's CDR3 is CASSIVTGVGYEQYF. DNA of the CDR3: TGTGCCAGTAGTATAGTTACAGGTGTAGGGTACGAGCAGTACTTC.

This clone occurred once. The genes are TRBV12-5 and TRBJ2-2; TRBD1 matches 8 bases. Germline assignment: CDR1 LGHNT and CDR2 FRNRAP. V was pared by 6 bases and J by 3 bases, with 9 bases of the junction left unmatched. The CDR3 is 16 residues long. For the CDR3, the DNA is TGTGCTAGTGGCACGACAGGGGTAGGGTACACCGGGGAGCTGTTTTTT. Protein sequence: CASGTTGVGYTGELFF.

The V call is TRBV4-1, the J call TRBJ1-1, with D possibly matching TRBD1 (6 bases). Trimming removed 6 bases at V and 1 base at J, with 12 bases between. CDR1 is MGHRA and CDR2 is YSYEKL in the germline V gene. CDR3 size: 14 residues. The CDR3: CASRGRTENTEAFF. As DNA, the CDR3 is TGCGCCAGCAGGGGCAGGACAGAGAACACTGAAGCTTTCTTT.

The chain has TRBV28 and TRBJ2-3; 7 bases align to TRBD2. From germline, CDR1 is MDHEN and CDR2 SYDVKM. The CDR3 has 16 amino acids. Trimming cost V 5 bases and J 6 bases; bases outside gene matches: 14. The CDR3 DNA reads as TGTGCCAGCAGTCCTCCCTTAGGGAGGGCCCCGGATACGCAGTATTTT. Translation: CASSPPLGRAPDTQYF.

This clone has just one count. The chain employs TRBV5-1 and TRBJ2-5; 10 bases match TRBD2. The length of the CDR3 is 17 residues. Per germline, CDR1 SGHRS and CDR2 YFSETQ. The J segment lost 5 bases and the V segment lost 4 bases, leaving 14 bases of the junction unmatched. In DNA form, the CDR3 reads TGCGCCAGCAGCCAAGGACTGTCCAGCGGGAGGGGGGAGACCCAGTACTTC. It is translated as CASSQGLSSGRGETQYF.

This chain links TRBV18 with TRBJ2-7, with a weak D call TRBD1 (5 bases). With 4 bases removed from V and 5 bases from J, the gap between germline ends came to 15 bases. The CDR3 spans 14 residues. Germline CDR1 reads KGHSH; CDR2 reads LQKENI. DNA for the CDR3: TGTGCCAGCTCACAACAGGCAGGGATCGACGAGCAGTACTTC. Amino acids: CASSQQAGIDEQYF.

V is TRBV11-2 and J is TRBJ1-6; perhaps TRBD1 as D (5 bases). CDR3 length equals 13 residues. Trimming took 7 bases from V and 10 from J, leaving 14 bases between them. Germline V lookup: CDR1 SGHAT, CDR2 FQNNGV. This CDR3 is CASTRTRRSPLHF. CDR3 coding DNA: TGTGCCAGCACCCGGACAAGGAGATCACCCCTCCACTTT.

The CDR3 region is CASSYARGGSGNTIYF. The DNA for the CDR3 is TGTGCCAGCAGTTACGCTAGGGGGGGCAGTGGAAACACCATATATTTT. J is TRBJ1-3 and V is TRBV2; D may be TRBD1 (6 bases). The CDR3 totals 16 residues. Deletions cut 5 bases from V and 3 bases from J, with 17 bases between. Germline loops: CDR1 SNHLY, CDR2 FYNNEI.

The CDR3 spells CASPNTRQAPYEQYF. In nucleotides, the CDR3 is TGTGCCAGCCCTAACACCCGACAGGCCCCCTACGAGCAGTACTTC. The V gene is TRBV14, the J gene TRBJ2-7, with D possibly being TRBD1 (6 bases). The length of the CDR3 is 15 residues. V lost 8 bases, J lost 2 bases, and 19 bases lay in between. The germline V gene has CDR1 SGHDN and CDR2 FVKESK.

This clone has only a few counts. In the same sample, other DNA sequences code for this CDR3. This chain joins TRBV6-1 and TRBJ1-1, with D perhaps TRBD1 (5 bases). This CDR3 has 13 amino acids. Per the germline V gene, CDR1 is MNHNS and CDR2 is SASEGT. Trimming left V 4 bases short and J 1 base short, with 7 bases between. This chain's CDR3 is CASSGQGNTEAFF. CDR3 bases: TGTGCCAGCAGTGGCCAGGGGAACACTGAAGCTTTCTTT.

The V call is TRBV5-6, the J call TRBJ2-2; D not certain. The CDR3 has 15 amino acids. The germline gives CDR1 SGHDT, CDR2 YYEEEE. V was shortened by 5 bases and J by 4 bases, with 15 bases between the two germline ends. The CDR3 loop reads CASRPGTVITGELFF. The CDR3 DNA reads as TGTGCCAGCAGGCCAGGTACGGTGATCACCGGGGAGCTGTTTTTT. Filled out from reference TRBV5-6 and TRBJ2-2, the complete variable domain reads DAGVTQSPTHLIKTRGQQVTLRCSPKSGHDTVSWYQQALGQGPQFIFQYYEEEERQRGNFPDRFSGHQFPNYSSELNVNALLLGDSALYLCASRPGTVITGELFFGEGSRLTVL.